This T cell receptor (beta chain) was recorded in a study of regulatory T cells in long-lasting Graves disease. Study background: Persistence in Graves' disease denoted antithyroid drug use beyond 5 years alongside positive TSH receptor antibodies.

The table lists this clonotype with many counts. Its antigen remains unidentified. Building of the TCR beta libraries involved iRepertoire HTBI primers and Arm-PCR of CDR3 regions. TCRdb called the multiplex PCR reads again in MiXCR, with one record for every CDR3 protein. The sample lists approximately 400,000 distinct CDR3 sequences, roughly 25% occurring once. Germline-derived CDR1 and CDR2 are SQVTM and ANQGSEA. The CDR3 loop spans 12 amino acids. The sample's time point: persistent/refractory GD, antithyroid drugs over 5 years with positive TRAb. PBMC-derived RNA was used for the TCR library. All patients originated from an endocrinology department located in Xi'an, China. Regarding the study as a whole: Compared with new cases, persistent Graves' patients showed reduced TCR diversity.

The TCR originated in a middle-aged woman with Graves disease. The specimen was peripheral blood mononuclear cells (PBMCs), collected when the disease was refractory, from a patient treated with antithyroid drugs. This chain links TRBV29-1 with TRBJ2-5; the match to TRBD2 covers 12 bases. This CDR3 is CTSLLAGGTQYF. CDR3 nucleotide sequence: TGCACCTCTTTACTAGCGGGAGGAACCCAGTACTTC.